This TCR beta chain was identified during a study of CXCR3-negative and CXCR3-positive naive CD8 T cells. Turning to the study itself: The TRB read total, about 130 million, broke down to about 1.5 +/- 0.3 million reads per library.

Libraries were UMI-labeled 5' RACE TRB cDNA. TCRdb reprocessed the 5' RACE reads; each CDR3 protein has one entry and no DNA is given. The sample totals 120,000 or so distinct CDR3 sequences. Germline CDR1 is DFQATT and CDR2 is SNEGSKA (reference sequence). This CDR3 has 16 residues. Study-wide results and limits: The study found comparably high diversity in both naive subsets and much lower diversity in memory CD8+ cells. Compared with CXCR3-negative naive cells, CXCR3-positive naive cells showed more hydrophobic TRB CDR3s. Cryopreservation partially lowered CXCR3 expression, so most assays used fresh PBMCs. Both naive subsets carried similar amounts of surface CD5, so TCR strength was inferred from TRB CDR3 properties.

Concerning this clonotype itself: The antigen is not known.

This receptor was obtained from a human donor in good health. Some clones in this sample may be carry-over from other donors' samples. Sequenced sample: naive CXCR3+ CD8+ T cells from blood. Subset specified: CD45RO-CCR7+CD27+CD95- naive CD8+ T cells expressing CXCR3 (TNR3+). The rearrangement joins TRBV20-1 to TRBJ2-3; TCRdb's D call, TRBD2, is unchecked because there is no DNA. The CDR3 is CSARDLTGAFTDTQYF.